This T cell receptor beta chain emerged from a study of T cell changes during pregnancy in multiple sclerosis. Between the trimmed V and J ends, which lost 6 bases and 0 bases, there was a span of 14 bases. Germline-derived CDR1 and CDR2 are KGHSH and LQKENI. The CDR3 extends over 16 amino acids. Data came from immunoSEQ multiplex PCR; TCRdb stores just in-frame clones and leaves some out. Among roughly 56,000 clones listed, approximately 88% were seen once. Here the sequenced sample was peripheral blood, taken in the first trimester of pregnancy. The rearrangement uses TRBV18 and TRBJ2-2; D remains ambiguous. The source of this sequence is a female donor with multiple sclerosis, enrolled in a pregnancy study. CDR3 bases: TGTGCCAGCTCCCGACTGAGGCTGCCGAACACCGGGGAGCTGTTTTTT. Translation gives CASSRLRLPNTGELFF.